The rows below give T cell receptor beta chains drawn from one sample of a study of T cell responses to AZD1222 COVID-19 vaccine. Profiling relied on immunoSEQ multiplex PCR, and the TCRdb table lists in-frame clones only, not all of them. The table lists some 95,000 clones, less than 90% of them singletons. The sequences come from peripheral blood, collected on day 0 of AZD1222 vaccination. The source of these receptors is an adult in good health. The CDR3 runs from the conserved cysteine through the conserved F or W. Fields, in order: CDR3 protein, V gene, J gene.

CASSHRSPDYGYTF	TRBV19	TRBJ1-2
CASSLGGSQKQLFF	TRBV7-2	TRBJ1-4
CASSRQSDYFSNQPQHF	TRBV27	TRBJ1-5
CASSRTGNNSPLHF	TRBV11-1	TRBJ1-6
CASSFRENQPQHF	TRBV12-3/TRBV12-4	TRBJ1-5
CASSQVGTGNEKLFF	TRBV4-1	TRBJ1-4
CASSPRTGVSFYGYTF	TRBV5-4	TRBJ1-2
CASSRGVGQPQHF	TRBV13	TRBJ1-5
CAWTRESYEQYF	TRBV30	TRBJ2-7
CASRLAGETQYF	TRBV19	TRBJ2-5
CASSKLGRRNTIYF	TRBV27	TRBJ1-3
CSDVVDTQYF	TRBV20-1	TRBJ2-3
CASSIQGASTEAFF	TRBV19	TRBJ1-1
CASRARPDTQYF	TRBV6-5	TRBJ2-3
CASSLPWGGFHKDTQYF	TRBV5-1	TRBJ2-3
CASSQDGTARGTQYF	TRBV4-3	TRBJ2-5
CASSPGQNQPQHF	TRBV18	TRBJ1-5
CASSLASVHGSGGVRETQYF	TRBV7-2	TRBJ2-5
CATSRDRTPAQFF	TRBV15	TRBJ2-1
CASSRRGAGGTYEQYF	TRBV5-8	TRBJ2-7
CASSLIAGGQGEQFF	TRBV7-8	TRBJ2-1
CASSFRQDYNSPLHF	TRBV6-5	TRBJ1-6
CASSYRDGNTEAFF	TRBV3-1/TRBV3-2	TRBJ1-1
CASSLSLGGTEAFF	TRBV7-9	TRBJ1-1
CASSQVADSKRKLFF	TRBV4-3	TRBJ1-4
CARRDGNAGYTF	TRBV2	TRBJ1-2
CASSSVTSGSTDTQYF	TRBV7-6	TRBJ2-3
CSVEAGIDQPQHF	TRBV29-1	TRBJ1-5
CATSRDRAANYGYTF	TRBV15	TRBJ1-2
CASSLGTGKNTIYF	TRBV5-1	TRBJ1-3
CASSTTPGTGERHF	TRBV19	TRBJ1-5